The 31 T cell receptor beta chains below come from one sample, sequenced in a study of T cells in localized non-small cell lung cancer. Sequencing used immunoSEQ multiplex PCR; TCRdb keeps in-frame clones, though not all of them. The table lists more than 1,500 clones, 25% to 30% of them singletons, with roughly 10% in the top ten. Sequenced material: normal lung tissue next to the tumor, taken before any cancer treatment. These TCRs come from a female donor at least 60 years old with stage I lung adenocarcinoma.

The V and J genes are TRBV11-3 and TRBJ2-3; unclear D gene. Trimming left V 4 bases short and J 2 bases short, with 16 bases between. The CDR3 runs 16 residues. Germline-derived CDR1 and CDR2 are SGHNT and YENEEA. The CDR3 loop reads CASSSSILRYTDTQYF. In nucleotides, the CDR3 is TGTGCCAGCAGCTCCAGTATTTTGCGGTACACAGATACGCAGTATTTT.

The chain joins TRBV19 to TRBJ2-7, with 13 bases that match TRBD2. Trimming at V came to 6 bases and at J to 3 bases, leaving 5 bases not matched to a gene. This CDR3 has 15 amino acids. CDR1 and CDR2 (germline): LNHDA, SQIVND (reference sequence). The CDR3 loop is CASRDGTSGNYEQYF. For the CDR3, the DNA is TGTGCCAGTAGGGATGGGACTAGCGGGAACTACGAGCAGTACTTC.

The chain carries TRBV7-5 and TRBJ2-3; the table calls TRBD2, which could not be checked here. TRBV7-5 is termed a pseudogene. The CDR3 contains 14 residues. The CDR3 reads CASSLERSTDTQYF. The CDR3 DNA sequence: TGTGCCAGCAGCCTGGAGCGGAGCACAGATACGCAGTATTTT.

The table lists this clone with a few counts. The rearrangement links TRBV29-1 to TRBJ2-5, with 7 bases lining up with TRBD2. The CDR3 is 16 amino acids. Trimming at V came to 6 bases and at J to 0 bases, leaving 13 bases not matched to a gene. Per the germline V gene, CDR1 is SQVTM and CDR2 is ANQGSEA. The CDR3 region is CSVHLVRSGNQETQYF. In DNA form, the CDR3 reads TGCAGCGTCCACCTAGTAAGGAGCGGGAACCAAGAGACCCAGTACTTC.

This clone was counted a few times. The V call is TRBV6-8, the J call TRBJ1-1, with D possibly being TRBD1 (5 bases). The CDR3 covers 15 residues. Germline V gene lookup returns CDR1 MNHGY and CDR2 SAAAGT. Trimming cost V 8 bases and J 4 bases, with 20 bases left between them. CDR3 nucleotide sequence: TGTGCCAGCGGCGCGACCGGAGGGGTGACCACTGAAGCTTTCTTT. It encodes CASGATGGVTTEAFF.

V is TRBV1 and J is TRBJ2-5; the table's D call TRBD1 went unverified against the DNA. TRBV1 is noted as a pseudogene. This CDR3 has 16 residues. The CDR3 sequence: CASSQTLTGGSETQYF. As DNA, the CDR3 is TGCGCCAGCAGCCAAACGCTGACAGGGGGATCAGAGACCCAGTACTTC.

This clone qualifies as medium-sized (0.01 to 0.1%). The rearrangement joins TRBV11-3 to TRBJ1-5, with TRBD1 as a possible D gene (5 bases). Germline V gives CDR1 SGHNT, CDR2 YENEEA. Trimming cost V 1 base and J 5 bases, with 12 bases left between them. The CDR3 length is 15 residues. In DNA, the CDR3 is TGTGCCAGCAGCTTAGTAGCCCGGGGGGATCAGCCCCAGCATTTT. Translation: CASSLVARGDQPQHF.

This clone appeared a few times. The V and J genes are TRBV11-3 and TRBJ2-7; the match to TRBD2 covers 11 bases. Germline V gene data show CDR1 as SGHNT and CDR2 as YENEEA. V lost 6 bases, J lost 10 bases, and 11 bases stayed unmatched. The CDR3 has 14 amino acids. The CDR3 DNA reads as TGTGCCAGCAGTTCTAGCGGGGGGCCGACCCTCCAGTACTTC. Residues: CASSSSGGPTLQYF. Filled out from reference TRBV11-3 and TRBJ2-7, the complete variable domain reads EAGVVQSPRYKIIEKKQPVAFWCNPISGHNTLYWYLQNLGQGPELLIRYENEEAVDDSQLPKDRFSAERLKGVDSTLKIQPAELGDSAVYLCASSSSGGPTLQYFGPGTRLTVT.

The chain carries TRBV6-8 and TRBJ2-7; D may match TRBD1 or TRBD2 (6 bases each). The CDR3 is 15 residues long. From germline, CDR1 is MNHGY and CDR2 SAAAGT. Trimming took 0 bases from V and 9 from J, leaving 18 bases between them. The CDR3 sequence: CASSYSEGGSLGQYF. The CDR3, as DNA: TGTGCCAGCAGTTACTCGGAAGGGGGGTCATTAGGGCAGTACTTC.

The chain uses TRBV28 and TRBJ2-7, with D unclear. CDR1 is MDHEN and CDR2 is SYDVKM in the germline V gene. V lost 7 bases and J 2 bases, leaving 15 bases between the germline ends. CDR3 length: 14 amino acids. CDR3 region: CASTGPNQAYEQYF. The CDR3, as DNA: TGTGCCAGCACTGGACCGAACCAAGCCTACGAGCAGTACTTC.

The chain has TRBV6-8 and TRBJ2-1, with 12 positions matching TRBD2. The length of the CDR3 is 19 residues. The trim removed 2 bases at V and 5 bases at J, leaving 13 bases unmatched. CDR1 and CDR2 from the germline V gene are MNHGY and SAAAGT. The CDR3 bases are TGTGCCAGCAGTTACCGCCTAGCGGGAGGGCCGGTGAAGGACAATGAGCAGTTCTTC. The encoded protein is CASSYRLAGGPVKDNEQFF.

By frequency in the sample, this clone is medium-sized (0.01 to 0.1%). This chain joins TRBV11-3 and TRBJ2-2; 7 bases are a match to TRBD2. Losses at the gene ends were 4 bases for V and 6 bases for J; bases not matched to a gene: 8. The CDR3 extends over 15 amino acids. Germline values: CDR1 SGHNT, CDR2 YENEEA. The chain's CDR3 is CASSSTRETAGELFF. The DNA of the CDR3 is TGTGCCAGCAGCTCCACGCGGGAGACGGCCGGGGAGCTGTTTTTT.

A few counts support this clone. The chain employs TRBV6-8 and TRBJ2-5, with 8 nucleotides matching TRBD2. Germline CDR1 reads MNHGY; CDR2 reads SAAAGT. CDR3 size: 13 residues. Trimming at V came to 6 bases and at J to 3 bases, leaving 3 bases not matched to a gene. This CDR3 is CASRRGGEETQYF. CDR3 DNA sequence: TGTGCCAGCAGACGGGGGGGGGAAGAGACCCAGTACTTC.

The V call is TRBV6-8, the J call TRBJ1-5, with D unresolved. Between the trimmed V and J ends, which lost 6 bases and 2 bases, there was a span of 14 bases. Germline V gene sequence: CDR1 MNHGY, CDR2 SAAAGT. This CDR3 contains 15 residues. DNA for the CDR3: TGTGCCAGCAGCTTAGGTCAGGTTGGCAATCAGCCCCAGCATTTT. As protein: CASSLGQVGNQPQHF.

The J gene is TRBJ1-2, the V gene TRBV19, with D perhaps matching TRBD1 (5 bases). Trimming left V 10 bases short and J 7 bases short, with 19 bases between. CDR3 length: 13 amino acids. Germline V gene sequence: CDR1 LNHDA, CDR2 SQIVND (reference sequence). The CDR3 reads CATITRPGGGYTF. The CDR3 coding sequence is TGTGCCACTATTACCCGGCCCGGGGGTGGCTACACCTTC.

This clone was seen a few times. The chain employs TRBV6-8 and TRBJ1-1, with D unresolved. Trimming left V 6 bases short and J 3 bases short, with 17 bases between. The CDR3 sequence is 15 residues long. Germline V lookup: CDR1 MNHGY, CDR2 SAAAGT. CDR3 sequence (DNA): TGTGCCAGCAGCTTACTCGATATCGGGGACACTGAAGCTTTCTTT. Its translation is CASSLLDIGDTEAFF.

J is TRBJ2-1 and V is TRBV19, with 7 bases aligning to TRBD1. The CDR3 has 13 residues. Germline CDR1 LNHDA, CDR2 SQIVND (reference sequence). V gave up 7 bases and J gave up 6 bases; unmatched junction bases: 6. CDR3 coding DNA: TGTGCCAGTACTGACAGGGCGGGCAATGAGCAGTTCTTC. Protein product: CASTDRAGNEQFF.

Here the CDR3 DNA reads TGTGCCATCAGGGACAGGGGTATGAACACTGAAGCTTTCTTT. Encoded protein: CAIRDRGMNTEAFF. This chain connects TRBV6-8 to TRBJ1-1, with 10 bases matching TRBD1. Germline values: CDR1 MNHGY, CDR2 SAAAGT. The V segment lost 10 bases and the J segment 0 bases; nucleotides outside the gene matches: 5. There are 14 residues in the CDR3.

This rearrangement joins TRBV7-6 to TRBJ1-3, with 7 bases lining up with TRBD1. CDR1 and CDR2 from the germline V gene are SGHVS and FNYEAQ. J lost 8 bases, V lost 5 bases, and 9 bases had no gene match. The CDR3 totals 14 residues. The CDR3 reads CASSPWTGGDTIYF. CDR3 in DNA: TGTGCCAGCAGCCCATGGACAGGTGGGGACACCATATATTTT.

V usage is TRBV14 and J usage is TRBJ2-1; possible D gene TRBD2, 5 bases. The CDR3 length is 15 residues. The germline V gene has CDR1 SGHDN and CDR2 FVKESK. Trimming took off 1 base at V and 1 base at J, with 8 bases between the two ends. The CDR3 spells CASSQGAASYNEQFF. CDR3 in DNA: TGTGCCAGCAGCCAAGGAGCGGCTTCCTACAATGAGCAGTTCTTC. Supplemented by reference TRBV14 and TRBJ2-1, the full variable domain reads EAGVTQFPSHSVIEKGQTVTLRCDPISGHDNLYWYRRVMGKEIKFLLHFVKESKQDESGMPNNRFLAERTGGTYSTLKVQPAELEDSGVYFCASSQGAASYNEQFFGPGTRLTVL.

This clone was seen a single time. This CDR3 reads CATSREKREGEQFF. CDR3 DNA sequence: TGTGCCACCAGCAGAGAAAAGAGGGAAGGTGAGCAGTTCTTC. This sequence joins TRBV15 and TRBJ2-1; the D gene is possibly TRBD2 (5 bases). The CDR3 is 14 amino acids. V dropped 0 bases and J dropped 9 bases, with 12 bases sitting between them. From germline, CDR1 is LNHNV and CDR2 YYDKDF (reference sequence). The full variable domain, in which reference TRBV15 and TRBJ2-1 provide the parts outside the CDR3, is DAMVIQNPRYQVTQFGKPVTLSCSQTLNHNVMYWYQQKSSQAPKLLFHYYDKDFNNEADTPDNFQSRRPNTSFCFLDIRSPGLGDTAMYLCATSREKREGEQFFGPGTRLTVL.

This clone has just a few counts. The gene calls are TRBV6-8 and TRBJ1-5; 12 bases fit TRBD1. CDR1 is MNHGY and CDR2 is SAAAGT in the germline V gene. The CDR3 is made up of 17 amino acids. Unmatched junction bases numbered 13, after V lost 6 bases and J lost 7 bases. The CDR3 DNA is TGTGCCAGCAGATCCAAAGGGGGACAGGGGGCGGGGCAGCCCCAGCATTTT. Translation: CASRSKGGQGAGQPQHF.

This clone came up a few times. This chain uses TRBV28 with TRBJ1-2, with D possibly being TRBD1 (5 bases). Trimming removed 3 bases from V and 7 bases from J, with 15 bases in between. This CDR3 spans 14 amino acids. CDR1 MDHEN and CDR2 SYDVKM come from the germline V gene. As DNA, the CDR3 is TGTGCCAGCAGTTTGGCGGCCGGGGGGTTTGGCTACACCTTC. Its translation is CASSLAAGGFGYTF.

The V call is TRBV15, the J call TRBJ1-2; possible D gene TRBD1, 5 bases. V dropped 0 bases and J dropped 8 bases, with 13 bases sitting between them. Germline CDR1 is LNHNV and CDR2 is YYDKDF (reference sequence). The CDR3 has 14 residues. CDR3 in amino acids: CATSREGATRGYTF. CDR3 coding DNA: TGTGCCACCAGCAGAGAAGGGGCTACCAGGGGCTACACCTTC. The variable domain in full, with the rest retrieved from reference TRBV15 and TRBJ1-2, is DAMVIQNPRYQVTQFGKPVTLSCSQTLNHNVMYWYQQKSSQAPKLLFHYYDKDFNNEADTPDNFQSRRPNTSFCFLDIRSPGLGDTAMYLCATSREGATRGYTFGSGTRLTVV.

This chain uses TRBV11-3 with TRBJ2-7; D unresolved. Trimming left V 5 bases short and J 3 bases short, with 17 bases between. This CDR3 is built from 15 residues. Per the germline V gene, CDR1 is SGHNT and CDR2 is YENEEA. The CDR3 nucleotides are TGTGCCAGCAGCACGGCCCAGGACGGCCGCTACGAGCAGTACTTC. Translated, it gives CASSTAQDGRYEQYF.

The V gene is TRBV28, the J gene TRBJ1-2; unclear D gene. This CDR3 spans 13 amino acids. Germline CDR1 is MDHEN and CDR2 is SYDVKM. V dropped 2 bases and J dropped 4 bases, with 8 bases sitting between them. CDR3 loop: CASSLIRAYGYTF. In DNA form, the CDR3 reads TGTGCCAGCAGTTTAATAAGAGCCTATGGCTACACCTTC.

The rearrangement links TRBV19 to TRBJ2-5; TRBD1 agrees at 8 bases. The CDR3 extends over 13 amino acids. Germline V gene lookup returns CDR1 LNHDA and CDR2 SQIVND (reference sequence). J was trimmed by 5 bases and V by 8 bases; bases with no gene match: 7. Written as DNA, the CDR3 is TGTGCCAGTTCGACAGGGGACGGCGAGACCCAGTACTTC. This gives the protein CASSTGDGETQYF.

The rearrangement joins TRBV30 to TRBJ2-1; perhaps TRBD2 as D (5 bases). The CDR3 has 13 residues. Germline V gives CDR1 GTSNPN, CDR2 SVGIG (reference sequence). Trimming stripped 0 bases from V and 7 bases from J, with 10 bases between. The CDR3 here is CAWSVGERNEQFF. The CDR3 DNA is TGTGCCTGGAGTGTCGGGGAGAGAAATGAGCAGTTCTTC.

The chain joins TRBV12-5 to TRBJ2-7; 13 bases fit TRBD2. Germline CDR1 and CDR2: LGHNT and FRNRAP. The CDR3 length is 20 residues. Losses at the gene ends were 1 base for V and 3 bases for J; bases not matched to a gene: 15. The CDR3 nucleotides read TGTGCTAGTGGTTTGGAAACCGGGACTAGCGGGATCCGGGTGGTCTACGAGCAGTACTTC. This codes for CASGLETGTSGIRVVYEQYF.

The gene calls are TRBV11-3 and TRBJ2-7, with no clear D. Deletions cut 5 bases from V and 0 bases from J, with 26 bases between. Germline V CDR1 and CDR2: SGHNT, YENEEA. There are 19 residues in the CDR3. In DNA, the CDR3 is TGTGCCAGCAGCACCCGACCCCCTACAATAGGGTCGAGCTCCTACGAGCAGTACTTC. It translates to CASSTRPPTIGSSSYEQYF.

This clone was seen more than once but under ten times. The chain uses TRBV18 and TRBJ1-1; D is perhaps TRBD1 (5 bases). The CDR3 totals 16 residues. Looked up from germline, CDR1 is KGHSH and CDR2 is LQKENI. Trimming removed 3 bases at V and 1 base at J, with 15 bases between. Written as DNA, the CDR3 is TGTGCCAGCTCACCGAATCGGGGCGTCGGGAACACTGAAGCTTTCTTT. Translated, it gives CASSPNRGVGNTEAFF.